This T cell receptor beta chain was sequenced for a study of glioma-infiltrating T cells after dendritic cell vaccination. Measured with immunoSEQ multiplex PCR; TCRdb has only the in-frame clones, and not every one. The sample yields over 80,000 clones, 70% to 90% seen once. CDR3 length: 15 amino acids. Germline loops: CDR1 LNHNV, CDR2 YYDKDF (reference sequence). V was clipped by 3 bases and J by 3 bases, with 15 bases between them. The material was blood, obtained before dendritic cell vaccination. The chain links TRBV15 to TRBJ2-7; D uncertain. The receptor's source is a human donor with glioblastoma. CDR3: CATSRDSAEFYEQYF. The CDR3 coding sequence is TGTGCCACCAGCAGGGATTCGGCGGAGTTCTACGAGCAGTACTTC.